Below are 5 T cell receptor beta chains sequenced from a single sample in a study of blood T cell repertoires in COVID-19. The method was immunoSEQ multiplex PCR; TCRdb's version includes in-frame clones alone and lacks a portion of them. This table has about half a million clones, 89% appearing once. The sequencing input was peripheral blood. These receptors were taken from a man between 18 and 35 years old with COVID-19, enrolled during active disease.

V usage is TRBV4-1 and J usage is TRBJ2-2; D is unclear. Germline CDR1 MGHRA, CDR2 YSYEKL. The CDR3 contains 14 residues. The V end lost 1 base, the J end lost 1 base, and 4 bases lay between the germline ends. CDR3 DNA: TGCGCCAGCAGCCAAGCCAGGAACACCGGGGAGCTGTTTTTT. Its translation is CASSQARNTGELFF.

This chain connects TRBV2 to TRBJ2-4, with D possibly being TRBD2 (6 bases). The V and J ends lost 4 bases and 9 bases respectively, with 19 bases between them. Germline V lookup: CDR1 SNHLY, CDR2 FYNNEI. The CDR3 covers 15 residues. The CDR3 region is CASSGVMGKGGIQYF. The DNA of the CDR3 is TGTGCCAGCAGTGGCGTCATGGGGAAGGGAGGCATTCAGTACTTC.

This chain joins TRBV3-1 (or the pseudogene TRBV3-2) and TRBJ1-5; D gene ambiguous. From germline, CDR1 is LGHDT and CDR2 YNNKEL (reference sequence). V was clipped by 0 bases and J by 5 bases, with 8 bases between them. The length of the CDR3 is 14 residues. The chain's CDR3 is CASSQDGGHQPQHF. For the CDR3, the DNA is TGTGCCAGCAGCCAAGATGGCGGCCATCAGCCCCAGCATTTT.

The V call is TRBV7-9, the J call TRBJ2-1; 11 bases are a match to TRBD2. CDR3 length: 14 residues. The V gene's germline CDR1 is SEHNR and CDR2 FQNEAQ (reference sequence). The V and J ends lost 5 bases and 9 bases, in that order; junction bases with no gene match: 6. The CDR3 here is CASSRSGGDVEQFF. The CDR3, as DNA: TGTGCCAGCAGCCGTAGCGGGGGGGACGTTGAGCAGTTCTTC.

This clone has just a few counts. The J gene is TRBJ1-6, the V gene TRBV7-2; the match to TRBD1 covers 7 bases. Per germline, CDR1 SGHTA and CDR2 FQGNSA. There are 13 residues in the CDR3. V gave up 6 bases and J gave up 6 bases; unmatched junction bases: 2. The CDR3 region has the DNA TGTGCCAGCAGGCGGGACAGTAATTCACCCCTCCACTTT. Translation: CASRRDSNSPLHF.